The clone carrying this T cell receptor (beta chain) was seen a handful of times. TCRdb used MiXCR to reprocess the 5' RACE reads, holding one entry per CDR3 protein. The table has some 250,000 distinct CDR3 sequences, over 8.5% seen once. These data originate in a study of T-cell memory formation after mild COVID-19. The length of the CDR3 is 12 residues. The V and J ends lost 6 bases and 2 bases respectively, with 8 bases between them. Germline V gives CDR1 ENHRY, CDR2 SYGVKD. The clonotype comes from a man younger than 30 who had mild COVID-19 (a few samples of this study predate the infection). Cell type and time point are not known. The sequenced sample was PBMCs or a T cell subset sorted from them (not recorded which). The V call is TRBV10-3, the J call TRBJ2-7; D is possibly TRBD1 (5 bases). The CDR3 spells CAIRDNTYEQYF. CDR3 nucleotide sequence: TGTGCCATCAGGGACAACACCTACGAGCAGTACTTC.